Below, 27 T cell receptor beta chains from the same sample are listed, as sequenced in a study of spatial heterogeneity in lung cancer. TCRdb called the 5' RACE reads again in MiXCR, with one record for every CDR3 protein. Of about 36,000 distinct CDR3 sequences listed, 6.5% to 9.5% are singletons. This sample's time point: blood at routine non-recurrence follow-up after resection. The sample consisted of PBMCs, taken at follow-up. Receptor source: a male donor with early-stage non-small cell lung cancer.

The DNA of the CDR3 is TGTGCCAGCAGCTATAGCAGGGACTACCAAGAGACCCAGTACTTC. Encoded protein: CASSYSRDYQETQYF. The genes are TRBV7-9 and TRBJ2-5, with D possibly being TRBD2 (6 bases). This CDR3 is 15 amino acids long. Germline V lookup: CDR1 SEHNR, CDR2 FQNEAQ (reference sequence). The V and J ends lost 4 bases and 0 bases respectively, with 12 bases between them.

The sample holds many counts of this clonotype. J is TRBJ2-1 and V is TRBV5-1; D tentatively reads TRBD1 or TRBD2 (6 bases each). The germline CDR1 and CDR2 sequences are SGHRS and YFSETQ. Trimming shortened V by 5 bases and J by 8 bases, and 20 bases separated the two germline ends. The CDR3 runs 15 residues. CDR3 residues: CASSSRLVEGDEQFF. The CDR3 region has the DNA TGCGCCAGCAGTTCACGACTAGTGGAGGGGGATGAGCAGTTCTTC.

This clonotype was observed at least ten times. The V and J genes are TRBV19 and TRBJ2-6; unclear D gene. This CDR3 comprises 12 residues. The germline V gene encodes CDR1 LNHDA and CDR2 SQIVND (reference sequence). Trimming took 5 bases from V and 4 from J, leaving 3 bases between them. CDR3 residues: CASSPGANVLTF. CDR3 nucleotides: TGTGCCAGTAGTCCGGGGGCCAACGTCCTGACTTTC.

This clonotype was detected ten times or more. The chain is built from TRBV6-1 and TRBJ2-1; 13 nucleotides align to TRBD2. This CDR3 has 20 amino acids. CDR1 and CDR2 from the germline V gene are MNHNS and SASEGT. J was trimmed by 0 bases and V by 1 base; bases with no gene match: 9. CDR3 sequence (DNA): TGTGCCAGCAGTGAAGGCGCCGGGACTAGCGGGGTAAGCTCCTACAATGAGCAGTTCTTC. It codes for CASSEGAGTSGVSSYNEQFF.

This clonotype has a handful of counts. J is TRBJ2-1 and V is TRBV6-5, with 7 nucleotides matching TRBD2. The trim removed 8 bases at V and 7 bases at J, leaving 11 bases unmatched. CDR1 MNHEY and CDR2 SVGAGI come from the germline V gene. The CDR3 covers 14 residues. The CDR3 DNA sequence: TGTGCCAGCGGCGGCGGGGGAACAGTTAATGAGCAGTTCTTC. Amino acid sequence: CASGGGGTVNEQFF.

This chain uses TRBV2 with TRBJ2-7, with D uncertain. CDR1 SNHLY and CDR2 FYNNEI come from the germline V gene. The CDR3 is made up of 15 amino acids. The V gene lost 5 bases and the J gene lost 5 bases, with 19 bases spanning the gap. In nucleotides, the CDR3 is TGTGCCAGCAGTAGGATCACATCTTTTCAGGACGAGCAGTACTTC. Protein: CASSRITSFQDEQYF.

Comment on this clonotype: It may be a read error: a sequence one base away is much more abundant. The chain uses TRBV20-1 and TRBJ2-7; 8 bases line up with TRBD2. V lost 6 bases to trimming and J lost 2 bases; unmatched junction nucleotides: 6. The CDR3 sequence is 13 residues long. Germline V gives CDR1 DFQATT, CDR2 SNEGSKA (reference sequence). The CDR3: CSARTSMTYEQYF. The DNA of the CDR3 is TGCAGTGCCCGGACTAGCATGACCTACGAGCAGTACTTC.

Many counts were recorded for this clonotype. The chain has TRBV20-1 and TRBJ2-7; 7 nucleotides match TRBD2. Germline loops: CDR1 DFQATT, CDR2 SNEGSKA (reference sequence). This CDR3 spans 16 amino acids. The V gene end was trimmed by 2 bases and the J gene end by 2 bases; junction bases not matched to a gene: 12. CDR3 residues: CSARTQKASGTYEQYF. In DNA, the CDR3 is TGCAGTGCTAGAACTCAAAAGGCCAGCGGGACCTACGAGCAGTACTTC.

The chain recombines TRBV18 with TRBJ2-7, with D perhaps matching TRBD2 (6 bases). The CDR3 totals 14 residues. V lost 4 bases and J lost 0, with 10 bases in between. Germline V CDR1 and CDR2: KGHSH, LQKENI. CDR3 coding DNA: TGTGCCAGCTCACAAGTACTAGCCTCCTACGAGCAGTACTTC. Translated, it gives CASSQVLASYEQYF.

This rearrangement joins TRBV12-3 or TRBV12-4 to TRBJ2-5, with 8 bases fitting TRBD1. Germline trimming cut 6 bases from V and 4 bases from J; bases unmatched to any gene: 13. The CDR3 is 16 residues long. In DNA, the CDR3 is TGTGCCAGCAGCCGACGTCAGGGGGCAGTCGGAGAGACCCAGTACTTC. This gives the protein CASSRRQGAVGETQYF.

This clonotype was counted ten times or more. This rearrangement joins TRBV30 to TRBJ2-2; D gene unclear. V was cut by 3 bases and J by 6 bases, with 14 bases left in between. This CDR3 comprises 14 residues. Germline V gene sequence: CDR1 GTSNPN, CDR2 SVGIG (reference sequence). CDR3 nucleotide sequence: TGTGCCTGGAGAAGGATGGCGTCTGCCGGGGAGCTGTTTTTT. It encodes CAWRRMASAGELFF.

This clonotype has only a few counts. The CDR3 loop is CAWSDEGARNYGYTF. CDR3 bases: TGTGCCTGGAGTGACGAGGGGGCTCGGAACTATGGCTACACCTTC. The chain uses TRBV30 and TRBJ1-2; 7 bases are shared with TRBD1. The CDR3 has 15 amino acids. V shed 1 base and J 2 bases; nucleotides not matched to a gene: 7. Germline CDR1 is GTSNPN and CDR2 is SVGIG (reference sequence).

This clonotype was detected ten times or more. V and J are TRBV11-2 and TRBJ2-1; D is undetermined. V lost 3 bases, J lost 9 bases, and 12 bases lay in between. Germline loops: CDR1 SGHAT, CDR2 FQNNGV. The CDR3 contains 13 residues. CDR3 in amino acids: CASSFSQAGEQFF. The CDR3 region has the DNA TGTGCCAGCAGCTTTAGCCAGGCCGGTGAGCAGTTCTTC.

This clonotype was recorded at least ten times. The gene calls are TRBV7-9 and TRBJ1-1, with 9 bases matching TRBD1. CDR1 is SEHNR and CDR2 is FQNEAQ in the germline V gene (reference sequence). There are 13 residues in the CDR3. With V trimmed by 6 bases and J by 4 bases, 3 bases remained unmatched. In DNA form, the CDR3 reads TGTGCCAGCAGAAGGGACAGGGCCACTGAAGCTTTCTTT. Translating gives CASRRDRATEAFF.

A remark on this clonotype: Possible read error: a much larger clone is one base away. The genes are TRBV2 and TRBJ2-4, with TRBD1 identical over 9 bases. Germline assignment: CDR1 SNHLY and CDR2 FYNNEI. V gave up 1 base and J gave up 1 base; unmatched junction bases: 8. The CDR3 sequence is 18 residues long. CDR3 coding DNA: TGTGCCAGCAGTGAAGACGGACAGGGGTGGATGGCCAAAAACATTCAGTACTTC. Encoded protein: CASSEDGQGWMAKNIQYF.

This clonotype was seen repeatedly, ten times or more. The CDR3 loop reads CASIGLAGGPGDTDTQYF. The CDR3 DNA reads TGTGCCAGCATCGGACTAGCGGGGGGGCCCGGGGACACAGATACGCAGTATTTT. The V and J genes are TRBV2 and TRBJ2-3; 15 nucleotides line up with TRBD2. The V segment lost 7 bases and the J segment 2 bases; nucleotides outside the gene matches: 10. This CDR3 comprises 18 residues. Germline V CDR1 and CDR2: SNHLY, FYNNEI.

This clonotype was counted at least ten times. The V gene is TRBV7-6, the J gene TRBJ1-1; D not resolved. V was trimmed by 5 bases and J by 7 bases, leaving 14 bases between them. The length of the CDR3 is 13 residues. CDR1 is SGHVS and CDR2 is FNYEAQ in the germline V gene. DNA of the CDR3: TGTGCCAGCAGCCACGGGGAAGAGATTGAAGCTTTCTTT. Its protein product is CASSHGEEIEAFF.

This clonotype was counted at least ten times. The V gene is TRBV5-1, the J gene TRBJ2-5, with D possibly being TRBD2 (5 bases). The V end was cut by 0 bases, the J end by 1 base, with 13 bases between. Germline V gene lookup returns CDR1 SGHRS and CDR2 YFSETQ. CDR3 length equals 16 residues. The CDR3 protein is CASSLEPGVGQETQYF. The CDR3 DNA follows: TGCGCCAGCAGCTTGGAGCCCGGGGTCGGCCAAGAGACCCAGTACTTC.

Many counts were recorded for this clonotype. V usage is TRBV29-1 and J usage is TRBJ1-1; 7 bases match TRBD1. The V segment lost 4 bases and the J segment 4 bases; nucleotides outside the gene matches: 6. CDR3 length: 13 amino acids. Germline CDR1 SQVTM, CDR2 ANQGSEA. The CDR3 DNA reads TGCAGCGTTGGGCAGGGGGAATTCACTGAAGCTTTCTTT. This sequence encodes CSVGQGEFTEAFF.

This clonotype has ten or more counts. The chain uses TRBV7-2 and TRBJ2-1; D gene unclear. Germline V gene data show CDR1 as SGHTA and CDR2 as FQGNSA. Trimming cost V 4 bases and J 7 bases, with 14 bases left between them. The CDR3 covers 14 residues. This CDR3 is CASSSYLLGNEQFF. DNA of the CDR3: TGTGCCAGCAGCTCCTATCTTCTGGGGAATGAGCAGTTCTTC.

This clonotype occurred many times. The CDR3 protein is CAWSETSALQETQYF. DNA for the CDR3: TGTGCCTGGTCTGAGACTAGCGCACTCCAAGAGACCCAGTACTTC. The J gene is TRBJ2-5, the V gene TRBV30, with 8 bases matching TRBD2. The V gene end was trimmed by 5 bases and the J gene end by 1 base; junction bases not matched to a gene: 9. Germline V gives CDR1 GTSNPN, CDR2 SVGIG (reference sequence). The CDR3 is made up of 15 amino acids.

This clonotype showed up many times. J is TRBJ2-7 and V is TRBV5-5; D is unresolved. Trimming left V 0 bases short and J 0 bases short, with 16 bases between. Germline CDR1 reads SGHKS; CDR2 reads YYEKEE (reference sequence). This CDR3 has 17 amino acids. This CDR3 is CASSLGAGQDLSYEQYF. The CDR3 coding sequence is TGTGCCAGCAGCTTGGGGGCTGGGCAGGACCTCTCCTACGAGCAGTACTTC.

This clonotype was detected ten times or more. The chain is built from TRBV12-3 or TRBV12-4 and TRBJ1-1; 11 bases fit TRBD1. The V gene end was trimmed by 3 bases and the J gene end by 5 bases; junction bases not matched to a gene: 20. CDR3 length equals 20 residues. The CDR3 is CASSFSRTGGLPKRMTEAFF. CDR3 DNA sequence: TGTGCCAGCAGTTTCTCGCGGACAGGGGGCCTTCCGAAGCGGATGACTGAAGCTTTCTTT.

This clonotype was counted at least ten times. The chain recombines TRBV9 with TRBJ2-3; 10 bases line up with TRBD2. Germline loops: CDR1 SGDLS, CDR2 YYNGEE. The CDR3 length is 18 residues. With V trimmed by 3 bases and J by 2 bases, 12 bases remained unmatched. CDR3 sequence (DNA): TGTGCCAGCAGCGCGGCCGCTAGCGGGGGCCCAACCACAGATACGCAGTATTTT. It translates to CASSAAASGGPTTDTQYF. Drawing the rest from reference TRBV9 and TRBJ2-3, the complete variable domain is DSGVTQTPKHLITATGQRVTLRCSPRSGDLSVYWYQQSLDQGLQFLIQYYNGEERAKGNILERFSAQQFPDLHSELNLSSLELGDSALYFCASSAAASGGPTTDTQYFGPGTRLTVL.

This clonotype appeared many times. The V call is TRBV6-5, the J call TRBJ2-2; 8 bases line up with TRBD1. With 5 bases clipped from V and 6 bases from J, the junction kept 8 bases outside the gene matches. This CDR3 has 15 amino acids. Germline V gene sequence: CDR1 MNHEY, CDR2 SVGAGI. The chain's CDR3 is CASSAWTGIPGELFF. The CDR3 DNA sequence: TGTGCCAGCAGTGCCTGGACAGGGATCCCCGGGGAGCTGTTTTTT.

Turning to this clonotype: A much larger clonotype is one base distant, so this may be a read error. The genes are TRBV3-1 and TRBJ2-7; 7 bases are shared with TRBD2. V lost 0 bases and J lost 6; bases outside the gene matches: 8. This CDR3 has 15 amino acids. Germline values: CDR1 LGHDT, CDR2 YNNKEL (reference sequence). The CDR3 nucleotides read TGTGCCAGCAGCCAAGATAGGGAGGGGATGACCGAGCAGTACTTC. Translated, it gives CASSQDREGMTEQYF.

This clonotype was detected ten times or more. The chain employs TRBV5-1 and TRBJ2-5; weak D call: TRBD2 (6 bases). Trimming removed 0 bases from V and 5 bases from J, with 14 bases in between. Per the germline V gene, CDR1 is SGHRS and CDR2 is YFSETQ. This CDR3 has 15 residues. This chain's CDR3 is CASSLESVSGETQYF. CDR3 in DNA: TGCGCCAGCAGCTTGGAATCTGTGAGCGGGGAGACCCAGTACTTC.